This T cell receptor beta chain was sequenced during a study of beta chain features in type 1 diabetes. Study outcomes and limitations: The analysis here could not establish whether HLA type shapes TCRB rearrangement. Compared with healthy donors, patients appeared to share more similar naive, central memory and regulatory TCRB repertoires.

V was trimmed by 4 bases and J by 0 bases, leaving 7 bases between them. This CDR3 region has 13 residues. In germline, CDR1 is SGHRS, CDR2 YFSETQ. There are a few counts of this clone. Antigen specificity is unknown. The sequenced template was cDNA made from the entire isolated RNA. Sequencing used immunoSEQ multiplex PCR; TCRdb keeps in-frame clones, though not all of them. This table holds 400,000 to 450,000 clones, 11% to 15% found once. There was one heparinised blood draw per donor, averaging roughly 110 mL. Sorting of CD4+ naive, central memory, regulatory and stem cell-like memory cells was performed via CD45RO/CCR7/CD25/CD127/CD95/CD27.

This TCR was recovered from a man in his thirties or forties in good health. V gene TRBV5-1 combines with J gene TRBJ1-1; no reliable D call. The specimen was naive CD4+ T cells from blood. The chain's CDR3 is CASSAQMNTEAFF. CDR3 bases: TGCGCCAGCAGCGCTCAGATGAACACTGAAGCTTTCTTT.